This is a list of T cell receptor beta chains from one sample in a study of shared clonotypes between healthy human individuals. Measured with immunoSEQ multiplex PCR; TCRdb has only the in-frame clones, and not every one. In the table there are around 1.9 million clones, roughly 95% of which are singletons. The sequenced sample was naive CD8+ T cells from PBMCs. These receptors were taken from a man between 18 and 35 years old in good health. Some clones in this sample may be carry-over from other donors' samples. The CDR3 runs from the conserved cysteine through the conserved F or W.

TRBV19	TRBJ1-4	CASRPGQEEKLFF
TRBV7-8	TRBJ2-1	CASQWVFGTDNEQFF
TRBV10-1	TRBJ2-1	CASSDPRGDEQFF
TRBV30	TRBJ1-4	CAWSQLTGRYEKLFF
TRBV19	TRBJ1-4	CASSYRDGNEKLFF
TRBV5-1	TRBJ2-7	CASRGAGAIYEQYF
TRBV18	TRBJ2-7	CASSPVYGRGGTSGSGEQYF
TRBV10-3	TRBJ2-5	CATDRGGDRSKTQYF
TRBV7-6	TRBJ2-1	CASSLRGGSYNEQFF
TRBV27	TRBJ2-7	CASSLSPPGGSYEQYF
TRBV2	TRBJ2-1	CASSETGRGPLYNEQFF
TRBV7-6	TRBJ1-2	CASSKGTIGDYGYTF
TRBV6-1	TRBJ2-1	CASSEGARTSKRPYNEQFF
TRBV27	TRBJ2-2	CASSPLAGDNTGELFF
TRBV27	TRBJ2-7	CASSFVAGGFLDEQYF
TRBV27	TRBJ2-3	CASSSWSDTQYF
TRBV29-1	TRBJ2-5	CSVEDRGGLETQYF
TRBV7-3	TRBJ2-7	CASSLNCPGTPLGEQYF